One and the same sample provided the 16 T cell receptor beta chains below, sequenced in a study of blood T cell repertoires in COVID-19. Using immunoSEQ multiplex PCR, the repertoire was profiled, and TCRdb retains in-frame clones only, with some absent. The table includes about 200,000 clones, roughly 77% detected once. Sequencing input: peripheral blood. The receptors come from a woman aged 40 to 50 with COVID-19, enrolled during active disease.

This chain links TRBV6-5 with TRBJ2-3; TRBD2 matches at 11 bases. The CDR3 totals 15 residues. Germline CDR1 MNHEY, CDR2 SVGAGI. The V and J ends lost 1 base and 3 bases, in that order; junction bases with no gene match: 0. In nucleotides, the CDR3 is TGTGCCAGCAGTTACTGGACTAGCGGGACAGATACGCAGTATTTT. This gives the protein CASSYWTSGTDTQYF.

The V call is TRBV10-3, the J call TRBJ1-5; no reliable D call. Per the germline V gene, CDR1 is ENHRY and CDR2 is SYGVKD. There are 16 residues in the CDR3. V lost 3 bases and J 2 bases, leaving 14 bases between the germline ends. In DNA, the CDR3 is TGTGCCATCAGTGACCCAGGACTGGGTGGCAATCAGCCCCAGCATTTT. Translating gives CAISDPGLGGNQPQHF.

The CDR3 loop is CASSLAPGQGYGNTIYF. The CDR3 bases are TGCGCCAGCAGCTTGGCGCCCGGACAGGGGTACGGAAACACCATATATTTT. This chain joins TRBV5-1 and TRBJ1-3, with TRBD1 matching 9 bases. The CDR3 totals 17 residues. Germline trimming cut 0 bases from V and 4 bases from J; bases unmatched to any gene: 8. Per the germline V gene, CDR1 is SGHRS and CDR2 is YFSETQ.

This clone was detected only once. The CDR3 nucleotides read TGTGCCAGTAGTACGGGACTAGCGGGGGGTCCTAGCACAGATACGCAGTATTTT. Translated: CASSTGLAGGPSTDTQYF. The chain couples TRBV19 to TRBJ2-3, with TRBD2 identical over 15 bases. The J segment lost 0 bases and the V segment lost 4 bases, leaving 5 bases of the junction unmatched. CDR1 LNHDA and CDR2 SQIVND come from the germline V gene (reference sequence). The CDR3 has 18 residues.

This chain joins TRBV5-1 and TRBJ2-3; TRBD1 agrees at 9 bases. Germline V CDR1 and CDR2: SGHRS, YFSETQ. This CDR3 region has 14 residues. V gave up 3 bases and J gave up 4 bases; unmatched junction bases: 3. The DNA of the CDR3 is TGCGCCAGCAGCTCGAGGACAGGGGCAGATACGCAGTATTTT. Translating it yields CASSSRTGADTQYF. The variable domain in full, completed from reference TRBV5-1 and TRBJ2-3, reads KAGVTQTPRYLIKTRGQQVTLSCSPISGHRSVSWYQQTPGQGLQFLFEYFSETQRNKGNFPGRFSGRQFSNSRSEMNVSTLELGDSALYLCASSSRTGADTQYFGPGTRLTVL.

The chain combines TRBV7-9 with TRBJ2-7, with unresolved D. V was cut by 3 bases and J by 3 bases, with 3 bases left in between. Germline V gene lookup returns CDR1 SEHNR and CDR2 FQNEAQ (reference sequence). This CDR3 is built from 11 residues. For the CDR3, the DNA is TGTGCCAGCAGCTTGAGCTACGAGCAGTACTTC. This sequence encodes CASSLSYEQYF.

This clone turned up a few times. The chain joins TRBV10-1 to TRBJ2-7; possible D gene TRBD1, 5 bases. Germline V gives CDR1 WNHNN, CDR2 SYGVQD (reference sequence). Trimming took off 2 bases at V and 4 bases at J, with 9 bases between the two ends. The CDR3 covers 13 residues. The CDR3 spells CASSERGSYEQYF. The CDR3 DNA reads TGCGCCAGCAGTGAGAGGGGTTCGTACGAGCAGTACTTC.

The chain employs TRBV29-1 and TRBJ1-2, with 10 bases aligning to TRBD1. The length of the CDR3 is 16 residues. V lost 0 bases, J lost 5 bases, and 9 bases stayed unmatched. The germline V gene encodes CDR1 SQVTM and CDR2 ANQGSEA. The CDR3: CSVEDGGDRGFYGYTF. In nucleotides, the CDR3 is TGCAGCGTTGAAGATGGAGGGGACAGGGGATTTTATGGCTACACCTTC. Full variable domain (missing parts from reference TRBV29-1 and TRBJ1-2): SAVISQKPSRDICQRGTSLTIQCQVDSQVTMMFWYRQQPGQSLTLIATANQGSEATYESGFVIDKFPISRPNLTFSTLTVSNMSPEDSSIYLCSVEDGGDRGFYGYTFGSGTRLTVV.

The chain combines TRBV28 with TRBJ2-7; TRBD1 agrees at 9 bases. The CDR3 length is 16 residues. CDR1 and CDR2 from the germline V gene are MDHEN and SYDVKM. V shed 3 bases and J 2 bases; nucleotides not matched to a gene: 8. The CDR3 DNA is TGTGCCAGCAGTTTTAGAGGTACAGGGGGCCCCTACGAGCAGTACTTC. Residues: CASSFRGTGGPYEQYF.

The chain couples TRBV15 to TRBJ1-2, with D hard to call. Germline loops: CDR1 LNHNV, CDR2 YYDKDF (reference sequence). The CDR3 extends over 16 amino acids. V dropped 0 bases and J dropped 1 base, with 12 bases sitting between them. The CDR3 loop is CATSRDRVAVNYGYTF. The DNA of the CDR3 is TGTGCCACCAGCAGAGATCGGGTCGCCGTTAACTATGGCTACACCTTC.

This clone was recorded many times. CDR3 bases: TGTGCCAGCAGCCCCGGACAGGGCGTAATTAATCAGCCCCAGCATTTT. Translated, it gives CASSPGQGVINQPQHF. The chain carries TRBV7-8 and TRBJ1-5, with 8 bases identical to TRBD1. Germline V gene lookup returns CDR1 SGHVS and CDR2 FQNEAQ. Unmatched junction bases numbered 10, after V lost 5 bases and J lost 4 bases. The CDR3 runs to 16 residues.

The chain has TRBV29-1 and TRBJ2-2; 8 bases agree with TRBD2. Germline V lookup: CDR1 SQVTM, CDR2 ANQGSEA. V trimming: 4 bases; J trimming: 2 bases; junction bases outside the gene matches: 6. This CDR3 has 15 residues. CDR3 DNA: TGCAGCGTTGCCTTTAGCGGGGACAACACCGGGGAGCTGTTTTTT. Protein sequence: CSVAFSGDNTGELFF.

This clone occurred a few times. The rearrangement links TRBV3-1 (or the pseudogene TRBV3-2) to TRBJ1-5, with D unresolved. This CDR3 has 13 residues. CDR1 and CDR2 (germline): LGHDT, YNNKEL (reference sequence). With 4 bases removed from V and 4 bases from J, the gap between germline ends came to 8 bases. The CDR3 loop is CASSRASNQPQHF. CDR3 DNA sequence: TGTGCCAGCAGCCGGGCTTCAAATCAGCCCCAGCATTTT.

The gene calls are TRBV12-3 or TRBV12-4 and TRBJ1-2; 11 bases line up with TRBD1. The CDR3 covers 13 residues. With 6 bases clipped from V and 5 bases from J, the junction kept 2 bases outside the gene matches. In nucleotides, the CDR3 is TGTGCCAGCAGAGGGACAGGGGGTTATGGCTACACCTTC. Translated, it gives CASRGTGGYGYTF.

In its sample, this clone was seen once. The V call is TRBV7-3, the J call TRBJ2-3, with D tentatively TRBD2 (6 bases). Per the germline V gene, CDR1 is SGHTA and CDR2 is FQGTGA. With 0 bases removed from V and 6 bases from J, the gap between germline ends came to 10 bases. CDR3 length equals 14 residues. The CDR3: CASSLTWRDDTQYF. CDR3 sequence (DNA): TGTGCCAGCAGCTTAACGTGGAGGGATGATACGCAGTATTTT.

The CDR3 spells CASSRNTGGYSTDTQYF. CDR3 nucleotides: TGTGCCAGCAGCCGGAATACCGGGGGTTATAGCACAGATACGCAGTATTTT. J is TRBJ2-3 and V is TRBV3-1 (or the pseudogene TRBV3-2), with TRBD2 as a possible D gene (6 bases). The V and J ends lost 4 bases and 0 bases respectively, with 17 bases between them. Germline loops: CDR1 LGHDT, CDR2 YNNKEL (reference sequence). The CDR3 runs 17 residues.